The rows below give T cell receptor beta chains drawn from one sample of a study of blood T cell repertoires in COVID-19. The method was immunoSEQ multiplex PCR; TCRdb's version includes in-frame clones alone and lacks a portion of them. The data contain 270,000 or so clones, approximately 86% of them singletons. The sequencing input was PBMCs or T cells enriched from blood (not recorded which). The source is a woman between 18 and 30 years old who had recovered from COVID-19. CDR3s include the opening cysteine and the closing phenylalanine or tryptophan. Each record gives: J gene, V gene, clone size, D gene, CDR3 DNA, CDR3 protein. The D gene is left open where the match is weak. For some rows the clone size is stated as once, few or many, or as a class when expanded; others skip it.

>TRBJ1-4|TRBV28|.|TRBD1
TGTGCCAGCAGTTTACCGGGACAGGGGTTGTGGACTAATGAAAAACTGTTTTTT
CASSLPGQGLWTNEKLFF
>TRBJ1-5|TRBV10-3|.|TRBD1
TGTGCCATCGCGGGACAGTCCAATCAGCCCCAGCATTTT
CAIAGQSNQPQHF
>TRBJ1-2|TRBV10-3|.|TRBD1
TGTGCCATCAGAGGACAGGGAGAGGATGGCTACACCTTC
CAIRGQGEDGYTF
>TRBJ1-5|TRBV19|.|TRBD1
TGTGCCAGTAGTAACCGACAGGGAATTAGCAATCAGCCCCAGCATTTT
CASSNRQGISNQPQHF
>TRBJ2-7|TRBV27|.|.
TGTGCCAGCAGTTCGCCAGCGGGTAAGAGTCCCTACGAGCAGTACTTC
CASSSPAGKSPYEQYF
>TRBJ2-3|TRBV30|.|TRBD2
TGTGCCTGGACTAGCGGGAACTCCGATACGCAGTATTTT
CAWTSGNSDTQYF
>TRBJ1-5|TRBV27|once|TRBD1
TGTGCCAGCAGTTTAGGCGGGACAGGGTTCAATCAGCCCCAGCATTTT
CASSLGGTGFNQPQHF
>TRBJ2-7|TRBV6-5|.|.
TGTGCCAGCAGTTACTCGAACACCCACTACGAGCAGTACTTC
CASSYSNTHYEQYF
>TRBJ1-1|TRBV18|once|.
TGTGCCAGCTCCCGAGGACAGACTGAAGCTTTCTTT
CASSRGQTEAFF
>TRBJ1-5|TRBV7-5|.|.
TGTGTCAGAACGGGACAGTCTCGTTTGAGCAATCAGCCCCAGCATTTT
CVRTGQSRLSNQPQHF
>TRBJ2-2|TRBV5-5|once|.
TGTGCCAGCAGCTTGGCGTTATCGACAGCGAACACCGGGGAGCTGTTTTTT
CASSLALSTANTGELFF
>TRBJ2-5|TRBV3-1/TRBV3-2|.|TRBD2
TGTGCCAGCAGCCCAACTAGCGGGAGACCGACGTGGGAGACCCAGTACTTC
CASSPTSGRPTWETQYF
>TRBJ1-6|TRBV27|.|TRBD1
TGTGCCAGCAGCCGGGACAGGGGGCGAGTTTCCAATTCACCCCTCCACTTT
CASSRDRGRVSNSPLHF
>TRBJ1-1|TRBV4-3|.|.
TGCGCCAGCAGCCAAACATTTCAATTGCGGGCTTTCTTT
CASSQTFQLRAFF
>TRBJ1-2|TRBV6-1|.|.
TGTGCCAGCAGTGAAACCGGGTATGGCTACACCTTC
CASSETGYGYTF
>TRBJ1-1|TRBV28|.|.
TGTGCCAGCAGTTTAACCCTGACAGGTTACACTGAAGCTTTCTTT
CASSLTLTGYTEAFF
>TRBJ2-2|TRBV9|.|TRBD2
TGTGCCAGCAGCCCGCGACTAGCGGGAGAATCCCGAGGCACCGGGGAGCTGTTTTTT
CASSPRLAGESRGTGELFF
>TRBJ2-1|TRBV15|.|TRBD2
TGTGCCACCAGCCTGGGACTAGCGGGCCTTCGGGCCAACAATGAGCAGTTCTTC
CATSLGLAGLRANNEQFF
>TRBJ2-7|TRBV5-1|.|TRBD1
TGCGCCAGCAGCCTTGACGGGACAGCCTACGAGCAGTACTTC
CASSLDGTAYEQYF
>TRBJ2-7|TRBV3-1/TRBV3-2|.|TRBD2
TGTGCCAGCAGCCAAGATGGCGGGAGGTCTACGAAACAGTACTTC
CASSQDGGRSTKQYF
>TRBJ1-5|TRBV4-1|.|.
TGCGCCAGCAGCCAAGACCGCAGGGCTCGCAATCAGCCCCAGCATTTT
CASSQDRRARNQPQHF
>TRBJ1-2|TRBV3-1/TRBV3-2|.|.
TGTGCCAGCAGCCAGGCCGGGACAATAGTCCCCTATGGCTACACCTTC
CASSQAGTIVPYGYTF
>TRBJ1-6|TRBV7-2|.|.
TGTGCCAGCAGCCCCGTCCTAAGTTCACCCCTCCACTTT
CASSPVLSSPLHF
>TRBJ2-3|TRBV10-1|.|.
TGCGCCAGCAGTGTCCAAACGGACTCCACAGATACGCAGTATTTT
CASSVQTDSTDTQYF
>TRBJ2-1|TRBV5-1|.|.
TGCGCCAGCAGCTTGTGGCAATACAATGAGCAGTTCTTC
CASSLWQYNEQFF
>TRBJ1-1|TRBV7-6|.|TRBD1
TGTGCCAGCAGCCAACAGGGGGCTATGAACACTGAAGCTTTCTTT
CASSQQGAMNTEAFF
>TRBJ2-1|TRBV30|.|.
TGTGCCTGGAGCGACAGGACAGCAAATAGGAACAATGAGCAGTTCTTC
CAWSDRTANRNNEQFF
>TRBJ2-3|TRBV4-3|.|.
TGCGCCAGCAGCCAAGAGCACAGGCAGGGCACAGATACGCAGTATTTT
CASSQEHRQGTDTQYF
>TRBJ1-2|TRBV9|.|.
TGTGCCAGCAGCGTAGTGGCAGGCAACTATGGCTACACCTTC
CASSVVAGNYGYTF
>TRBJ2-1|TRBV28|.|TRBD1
TGTGCCAGCAGCCTCCGGGACAGTAGATTCAACCCTTTTGATGAGCAGTTCTTC
CASSLRDSRFNPFDEQFF
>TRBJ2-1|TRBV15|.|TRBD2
TGTGCCACCAGCAGACTAGCGGGTTACAATGAGCAGTTCTTC
CATSRLAGYNEQFF